This T cell receptor beta chain came from a study of response to subunit inactivated influenza vaccine. Study-wide findings and caveats: The authors proposed limited new T cell recruitment per seasonal influenza vaccination.

Regarding this clonotype: Its antigen is undetermined.

One entry per CDR3 protein, called by TCRdb with MiXCR from the RT-PCR reads. The sample lists approximately 520,000 distinct CDR3 sequences; more than 15% were seen once. The CDR3 is made up of 11 amino acids. Germline V gene sequence: CDR1 ENHRY, CDR2 SYGVKD. The V gene lost 2 bases and the J gene lost 5 bases, with 3 bases spanning the gap. The V gene is TRBV10-3, the J gene TRBJ1-1, with D uncertain. Material: CD4+ T cells sorted from PBMCs, obtained less than 30 months after vaccination. The clonotype comes from a man between 50 and 69 years old who received an inactivated influenza vaccine. The CDR3 here is CAISEGTEAFF. The CDR3 nucleotides are TGTGCCATCAGTGAGGGGACTGAAGCTTTCTTT.